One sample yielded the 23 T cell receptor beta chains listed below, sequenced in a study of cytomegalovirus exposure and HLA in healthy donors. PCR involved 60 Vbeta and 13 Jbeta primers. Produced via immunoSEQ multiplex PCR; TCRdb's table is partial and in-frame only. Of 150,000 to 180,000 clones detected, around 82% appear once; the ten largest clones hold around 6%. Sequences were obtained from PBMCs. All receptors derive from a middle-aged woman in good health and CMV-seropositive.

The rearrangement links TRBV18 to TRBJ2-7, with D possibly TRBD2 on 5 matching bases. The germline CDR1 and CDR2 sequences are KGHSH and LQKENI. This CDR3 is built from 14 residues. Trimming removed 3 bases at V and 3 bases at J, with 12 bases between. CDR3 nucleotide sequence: TGTGCCAGCTCACCTCCGAGCGGCAACTACGAGCAGTACTTC. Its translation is CASSPPSGNYEQYF.

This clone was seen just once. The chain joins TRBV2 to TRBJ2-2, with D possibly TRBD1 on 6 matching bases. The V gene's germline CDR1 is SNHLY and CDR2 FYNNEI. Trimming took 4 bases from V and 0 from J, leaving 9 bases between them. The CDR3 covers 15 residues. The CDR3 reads CASSAGHPNTGELFF. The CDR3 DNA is TGTGCCAGCAGTGCGGGACATCCGAACACCGGGGAGCTGTTTTTT.

DNA of the CDR3: TGCGCCAGCAGCCGACAGGGGGCGTTGGGCACTGAAGCTTTCTTT. It codes for CASSRQGALGTEAFF. The chain links TRBV5-1 to TRBJ1-1, with TRBD1 matching over 10 bases. The length of the CDR3 is 15 residues. J was trimmed by 4 bases and V by 4 bases; bases with no gene match: 7. Germline-derived CDR1 and CDR2 are SGHRS and YFSETQ.

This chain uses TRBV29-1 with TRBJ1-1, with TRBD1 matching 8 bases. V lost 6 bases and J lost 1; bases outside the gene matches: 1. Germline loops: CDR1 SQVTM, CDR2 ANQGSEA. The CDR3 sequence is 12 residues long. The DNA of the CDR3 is TGCAGCGTGGACAGGGAGAACACTGAAGCTTTCTTT. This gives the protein CSVDRENTEAFF.

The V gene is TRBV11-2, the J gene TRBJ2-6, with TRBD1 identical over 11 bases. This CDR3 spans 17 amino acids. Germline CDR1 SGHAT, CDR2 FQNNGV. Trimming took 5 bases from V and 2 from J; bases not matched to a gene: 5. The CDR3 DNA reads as TGTGCCAGCAGCCCCGGGACAGGGGGAACTGGGGCCAACGTCCTGACTTTC. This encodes CASSPGTGGTGANVLTF.

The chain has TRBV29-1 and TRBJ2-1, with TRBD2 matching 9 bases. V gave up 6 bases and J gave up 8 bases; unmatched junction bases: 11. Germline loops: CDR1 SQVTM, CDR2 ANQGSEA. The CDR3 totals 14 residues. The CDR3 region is CSVISGRLGDEQFF. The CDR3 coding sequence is TGCAGCGTAATCAGCGGGAGGTTGGGCGATGAGCAGTTCTTC.

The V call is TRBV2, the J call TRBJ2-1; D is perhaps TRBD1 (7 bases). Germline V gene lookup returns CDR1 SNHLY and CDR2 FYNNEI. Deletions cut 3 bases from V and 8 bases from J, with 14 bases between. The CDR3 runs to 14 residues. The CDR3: CASSDQGGFDEQFF. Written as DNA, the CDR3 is TGTGCCAGCAGTGACCAGGGGGGATTTGATGAGCAGTTCTTC.

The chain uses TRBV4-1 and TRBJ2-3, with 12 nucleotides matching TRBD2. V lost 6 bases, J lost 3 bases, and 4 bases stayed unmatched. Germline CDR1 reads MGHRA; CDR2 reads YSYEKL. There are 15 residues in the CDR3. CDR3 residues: CASRPTSGRTDTQYF. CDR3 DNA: TGCGCCAGCAGACCAACTAGCGGGAGGACAGATACGCAGTATTTT.

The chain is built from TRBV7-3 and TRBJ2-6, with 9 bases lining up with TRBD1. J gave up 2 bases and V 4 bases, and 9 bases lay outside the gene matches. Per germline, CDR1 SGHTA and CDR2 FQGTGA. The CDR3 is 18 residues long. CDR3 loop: CASSSTGTGSTGANVLTF. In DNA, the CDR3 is TGTGCCAGCAGCTCTACCGGGACAGGGAGCACTGGGGCCAACGTCCTGACTTTC.

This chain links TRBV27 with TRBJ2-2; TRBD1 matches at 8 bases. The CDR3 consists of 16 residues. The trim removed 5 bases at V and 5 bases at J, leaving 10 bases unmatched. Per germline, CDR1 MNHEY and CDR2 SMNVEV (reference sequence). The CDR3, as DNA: TGTGCCAGCAGTAGCCGACAGGGGAGAGGGACCGGGGAGCTGTTTTTT. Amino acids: CASSSRQGRGTGELFF.

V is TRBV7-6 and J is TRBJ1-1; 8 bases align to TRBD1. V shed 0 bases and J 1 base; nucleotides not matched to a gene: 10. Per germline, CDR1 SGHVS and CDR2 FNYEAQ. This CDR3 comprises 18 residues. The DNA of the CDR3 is TGTGCCAGCAGCTTAGCTCCAGGGGGCAGTGGGAAGAACACTGAAGCTTTCTTT. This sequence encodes CASSLAPGGSGKNTEAFF.

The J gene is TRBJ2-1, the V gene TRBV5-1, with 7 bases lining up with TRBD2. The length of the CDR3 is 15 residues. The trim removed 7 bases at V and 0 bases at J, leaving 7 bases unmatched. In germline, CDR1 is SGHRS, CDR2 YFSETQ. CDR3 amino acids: CASQPLASSYNEQFF. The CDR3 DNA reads TGCGCCAGCCAACCACTAGCGAGCTCCTACAATGAGCAGTTCTTC.

This CDR3 reads CASSLAAGTPRETQYF. The CDR3 nucleotides are TGTGCCAGCAGCTTAGCAGCGGGAACCCCCCGGGAGACCCAGTACTTC. V gene TRBV11-2 combines with J gene TRBJ2-5; 7 bases agree with TRBD2. V dropped 1 base and J dropped 5; count of bases not matched to a gene: 10. The CDR3 length is 16 residues. The V gene's germline CDR1 is SGHAT and CDR2 FQNNGV.

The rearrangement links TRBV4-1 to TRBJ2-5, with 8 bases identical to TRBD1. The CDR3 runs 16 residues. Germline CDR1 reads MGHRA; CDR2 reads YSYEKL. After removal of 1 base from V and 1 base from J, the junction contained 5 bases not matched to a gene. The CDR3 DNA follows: TGCGCCAGCAGCCAAGCCGGACAGGGAGTCCAAGAGACCCAGTACTTC. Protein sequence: CASSQAGQGVQETQYF.

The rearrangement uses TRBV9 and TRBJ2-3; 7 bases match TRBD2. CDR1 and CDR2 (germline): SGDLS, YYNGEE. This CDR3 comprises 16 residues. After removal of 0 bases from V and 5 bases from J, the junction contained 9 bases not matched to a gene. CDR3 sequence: CASSVGALAGRDTQYF. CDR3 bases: TGTGCCAGCAGCGTAGGGGCCTTAGCGGGCCGAGATACGCAGTATTTT.

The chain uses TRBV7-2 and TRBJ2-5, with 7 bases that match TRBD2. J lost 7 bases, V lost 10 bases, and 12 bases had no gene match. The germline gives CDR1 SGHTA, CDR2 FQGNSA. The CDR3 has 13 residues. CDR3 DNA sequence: TGTGCCACCTCGGGGAGGGATTTGGGGACCCAGTACTTC. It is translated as CATSGRDLGTQYF.

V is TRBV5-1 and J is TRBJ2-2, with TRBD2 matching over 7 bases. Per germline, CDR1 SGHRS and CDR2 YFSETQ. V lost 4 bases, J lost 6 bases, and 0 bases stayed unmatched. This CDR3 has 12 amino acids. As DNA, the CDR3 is TGCGCCAGCAGCGGGGGGGCCGGGGAGCTGTTTTTT. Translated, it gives CASSGGAGELFF.

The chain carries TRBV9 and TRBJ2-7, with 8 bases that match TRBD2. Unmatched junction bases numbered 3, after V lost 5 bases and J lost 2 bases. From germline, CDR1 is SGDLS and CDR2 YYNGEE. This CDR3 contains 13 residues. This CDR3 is CASSRGGTYEQYF. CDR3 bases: TGTGCCAGCAGTCGGGGGGGGACCTACGAGCAGTACTTC.

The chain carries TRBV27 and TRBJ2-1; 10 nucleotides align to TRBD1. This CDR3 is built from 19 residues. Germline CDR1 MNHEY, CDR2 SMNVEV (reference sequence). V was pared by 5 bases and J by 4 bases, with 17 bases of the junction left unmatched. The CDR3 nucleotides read TGTGCCAGCAGTACCACCGGGACAGGGGAGTCGTATTGGTACAATGAGCAGTTCTTC. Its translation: CASSTTGTGESYWYNEQFF.

DNA for the CDR3: TGTGCCACCAGCGGGGGGTGGGACACTGAAGCTTTCTTT. Translating it yields CATSGGWDTEAFF. This sequence joins TRBV15 and TRBJ1-1; D may be TRBD1 (5 bases). From germline, CDR1 is LNHNV and CDR2 YYDKDF (reference sequence). V was trimmed by 5 bases and J by 3 bases, leaving 10 bases between them. The CDR3 is 13 residues long.

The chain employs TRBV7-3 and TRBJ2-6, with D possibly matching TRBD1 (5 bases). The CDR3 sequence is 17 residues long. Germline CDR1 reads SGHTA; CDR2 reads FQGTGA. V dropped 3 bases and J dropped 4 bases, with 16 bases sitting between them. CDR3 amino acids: CASSFTDRAPGANVLTF. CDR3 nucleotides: TGTGCCAGCAGCTTTACCGACAGAGCCCCCGGGGCCAACGTCCTGACTTTC.

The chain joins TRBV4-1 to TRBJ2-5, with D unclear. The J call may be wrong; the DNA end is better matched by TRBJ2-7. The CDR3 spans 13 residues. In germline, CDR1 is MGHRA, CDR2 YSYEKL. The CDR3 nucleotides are TGCGCCAGCAGCCGCGGCTTCTCCTACGAGCAGTACTTC. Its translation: CASSRGFSYEQYF.

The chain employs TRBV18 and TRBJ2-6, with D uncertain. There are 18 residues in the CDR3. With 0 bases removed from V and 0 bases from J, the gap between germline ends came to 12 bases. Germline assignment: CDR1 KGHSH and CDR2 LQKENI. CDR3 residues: CASSPPLQLTSGANVLTF. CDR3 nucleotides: TGTGCCAGCTCACCACCGTTACAGCTAACCTCTGGGGCCAACGTCCTGACTTTC.